This TCR beta chain was found in a study of T-cell memory formation after mild COVID-19. On this clonotype itself: Its antigen remains unidentified.

Germline V CDR1 and CDR2: SGHAT, FQNNGV. The CDR3 spans 18 residues. Trimming took off 0 bases at V and 1 base at J, with 17 bases between the two ends. Overall study findings and caveats: CD4+ clones that contracted lay mainly in CM and EM; CD8+ ones lay in EMRA. Detection of some responders pre-infection suggested pre-existing cross-reactive memory T cells participated. The SARS-CoV-2 specificity of second-wave clones reaching peak at day 37 remained unverified. There was a balanced CD4/CD8 profile in clones contracting day 15 to 85, and later expanders leaned CD4+.

TCRdb fed the 5' RACE reads into MiXCR, producing one record per CDR3 protein. The table shows roughly 620,000 distinct CDR3 sequences, with roughly 18% occurring only once. The chain carries TRBV11-2 and TRBJ2-3; no clear D. The TCR sequence derives from an adult woman who had mild COVID-19 (a few samples of this study predate the infection). Cell type and time point are not known. Sequenced material: PBMCs or a T cell subset sorted from them (not recorded which). The CDR3: CASSLEWLTASGTDTQYF. The CDR3 DNA sequence: TGTGCCAGCAGCTTAGAATGGTTGACTGCTTCGGGCACAGATACGCAGTATTTT.